The clone carrying this T cell receptor beta chain was detected only a few times. Antigen unknown. The data are from a study of T cells after yellow fever vaccination. Study context: Each low-cell-number fraction was prepared by means of SMART-Seq v4 Ultra Low Input.

V lost 3 bases to trimming and J lost 5 bases, with 7 bases between them. There are 13 residues in the CDR3. TCRdb itself ran the 5' RACE reads through MiXCR, one entry per CDR3 protein. The sample lists roughly 330,000 distinct CDR3 sequences, 3% to 4.5% seen once, with less than 25% in the top ten. General observations from the study: Weaker in magnitude, the secondary response showed a faster peak on day 5 versus 15.

This chain uses TRBV12-3 or TRBV12-4 with TRBJ1-4; D gene ambiguous. The starting material was PBMCs, obtained 5 days after the yellow fever booster vaccination. This TCR derives from a man aged 18 to 30 who received the YFV17D yellow fever vaccine. The CDR3 region is CASSFNVNEKLFF. CDR3 coding DNA: TGTGCCAGCAGTTTCAACGTAAATGAAAAACTGTTTTTT.